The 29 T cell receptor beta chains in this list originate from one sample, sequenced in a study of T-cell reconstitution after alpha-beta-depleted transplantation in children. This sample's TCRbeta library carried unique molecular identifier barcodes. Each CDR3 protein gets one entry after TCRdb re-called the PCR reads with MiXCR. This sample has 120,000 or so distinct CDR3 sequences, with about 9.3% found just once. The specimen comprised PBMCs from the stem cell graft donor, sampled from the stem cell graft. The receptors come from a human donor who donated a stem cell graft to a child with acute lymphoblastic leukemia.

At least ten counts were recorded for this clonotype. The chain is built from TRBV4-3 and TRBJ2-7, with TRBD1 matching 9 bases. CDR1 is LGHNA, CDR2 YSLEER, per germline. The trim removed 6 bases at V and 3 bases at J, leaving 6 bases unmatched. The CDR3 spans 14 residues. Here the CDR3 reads CASSTQGAGYEQYF. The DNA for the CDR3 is TGCGCCAGCAGTACACAGGGGGCTGGCTACGAGCAGTACTTC.

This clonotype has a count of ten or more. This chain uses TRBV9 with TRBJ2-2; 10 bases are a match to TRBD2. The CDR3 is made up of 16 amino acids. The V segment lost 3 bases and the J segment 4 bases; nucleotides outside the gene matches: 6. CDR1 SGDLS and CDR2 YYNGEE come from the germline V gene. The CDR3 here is CASSDSSGSVTGELFF. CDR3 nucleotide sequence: TGTGCCAGCAGCGACTCTAGCGGGAGCGTCACCGGGGAGCTGTTTTTT.

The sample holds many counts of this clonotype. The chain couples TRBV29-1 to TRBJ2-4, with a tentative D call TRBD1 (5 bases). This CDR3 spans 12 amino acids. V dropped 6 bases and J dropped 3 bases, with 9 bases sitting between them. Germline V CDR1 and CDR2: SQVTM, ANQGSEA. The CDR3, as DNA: TGCAGCGTGGGGCGCGACAAAAACATTCAGTACTTC. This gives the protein CSVGRDKNIQYF.

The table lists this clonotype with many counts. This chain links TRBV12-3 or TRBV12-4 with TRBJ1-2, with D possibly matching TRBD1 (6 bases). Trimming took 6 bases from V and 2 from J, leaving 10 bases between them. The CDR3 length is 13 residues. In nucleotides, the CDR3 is TGTGCCAGCAGACCCACAGGGAACTATGGCTACACCTTC. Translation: CASRPTGNYGYTF.

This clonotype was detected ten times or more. CDR3 residues: CASRPLINRVGTEAFF. The CDR3 DNA reads TGTGCCAGCAGACCCCTAATCAACAGGGTCGGCACTGAAGCTTTCTTT. J is TRBJ1-1 and V is TRBV6-5; tentatively, D is TRBD1 (6 bases). The CDR3 extends over 16 amino acids. Germline CDR1 reads MNHEY; CDR2 reads SVGAGI. V lost 6 bases to trimming and J lost 4 bases, with 21 bases between them.

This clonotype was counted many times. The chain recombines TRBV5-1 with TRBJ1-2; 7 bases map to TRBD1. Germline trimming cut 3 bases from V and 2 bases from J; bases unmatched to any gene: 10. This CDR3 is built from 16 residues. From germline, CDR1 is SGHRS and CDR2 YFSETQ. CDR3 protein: CASSSNRGTRNYGYTF. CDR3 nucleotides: TGCGCCAGCAGCTCAAACAGGGGAACTCGAAACTATGGCTACACCTTC. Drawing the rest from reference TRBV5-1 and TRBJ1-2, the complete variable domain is KAGVTQTPRYLIKTRGQQVTLSCSPISGHRSVSWYQQTPGQGLQFLFEYFSETQRNKGNFPGRFSGRQFSNSRSEMNVSTLELGDSALYLCASSSNRGTRNYGYTFGSGTRLTVV.

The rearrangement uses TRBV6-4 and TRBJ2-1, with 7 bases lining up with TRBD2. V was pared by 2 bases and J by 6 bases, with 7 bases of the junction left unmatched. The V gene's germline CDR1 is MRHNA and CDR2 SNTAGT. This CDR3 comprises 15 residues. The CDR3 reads CASSDRAGVVNEQFF. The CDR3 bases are TGTGCCAGCAGTGACCGGGCGGGAGTAGTCAATGAGCAGTTCTTC.

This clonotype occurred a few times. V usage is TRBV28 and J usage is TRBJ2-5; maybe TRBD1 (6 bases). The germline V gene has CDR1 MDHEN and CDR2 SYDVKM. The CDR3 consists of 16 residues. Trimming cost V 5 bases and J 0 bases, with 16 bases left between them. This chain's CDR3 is CASSGRTGWYQETQYF. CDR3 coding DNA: TGTGCCAGCAGTGGGAGAACAGGGTGGTACCAAGAGACCCAGTACTTC.

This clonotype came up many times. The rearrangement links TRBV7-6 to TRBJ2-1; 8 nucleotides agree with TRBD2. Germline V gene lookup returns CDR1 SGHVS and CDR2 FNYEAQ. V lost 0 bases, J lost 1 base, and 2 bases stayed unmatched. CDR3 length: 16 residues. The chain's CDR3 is CASSLAPSGSYNEQFF. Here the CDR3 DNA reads TGTGCCAGCAGCTTAGCTCCTAGCGGGTCCTACAATGAGCAGTTCTTC.

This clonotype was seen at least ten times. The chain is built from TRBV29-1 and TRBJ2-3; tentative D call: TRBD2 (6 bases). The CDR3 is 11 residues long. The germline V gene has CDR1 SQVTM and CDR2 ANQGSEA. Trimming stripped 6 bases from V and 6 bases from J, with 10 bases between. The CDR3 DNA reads TGCAGCGTCACGGAGGGGGATACGCAGTATTTT. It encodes CSVTEGDTQYF.

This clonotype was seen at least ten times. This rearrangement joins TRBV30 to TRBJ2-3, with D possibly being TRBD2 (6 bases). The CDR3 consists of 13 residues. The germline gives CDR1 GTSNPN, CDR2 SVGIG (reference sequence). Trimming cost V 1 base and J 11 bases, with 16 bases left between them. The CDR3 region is CAWSEGASAKQYF. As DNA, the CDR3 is TGTGCCTGGAGTGAAGGGGCTAGCGCCAAGCAGTATTTT.

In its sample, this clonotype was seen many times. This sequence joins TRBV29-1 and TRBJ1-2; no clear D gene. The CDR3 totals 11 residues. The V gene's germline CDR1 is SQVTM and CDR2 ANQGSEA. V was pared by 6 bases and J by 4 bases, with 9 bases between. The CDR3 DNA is TGCAGCGTCCTCGCCCTCTATGGCTACACCTTC. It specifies CSVLALYGYTF.

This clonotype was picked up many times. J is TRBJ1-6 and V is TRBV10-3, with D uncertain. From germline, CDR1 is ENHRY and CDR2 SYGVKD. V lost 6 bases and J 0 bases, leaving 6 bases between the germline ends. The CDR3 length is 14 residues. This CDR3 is CAIRADSYNSPLHF. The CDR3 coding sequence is TGTGCCATCAGGGCCGACTCCTATAATTCACCCCTCCACTTT.

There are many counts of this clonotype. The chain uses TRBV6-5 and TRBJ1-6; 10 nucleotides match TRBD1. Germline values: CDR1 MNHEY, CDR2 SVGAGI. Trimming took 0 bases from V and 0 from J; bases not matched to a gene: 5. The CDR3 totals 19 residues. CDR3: CASSYSVRQGASYNSPLHF. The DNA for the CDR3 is TGTGCCAGCAGTTACTCGGTTCGACAGGGGGCCTCCTATAATTCACCCCTCCACTTT.

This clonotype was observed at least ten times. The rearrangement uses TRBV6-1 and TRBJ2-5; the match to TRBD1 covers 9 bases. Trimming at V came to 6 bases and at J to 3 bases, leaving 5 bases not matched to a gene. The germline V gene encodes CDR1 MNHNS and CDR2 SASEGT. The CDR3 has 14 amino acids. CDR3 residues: CASSTGTGKETQYF. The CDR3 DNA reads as TGTGCCAGCAGCACCGGGACAGGGAAAGAGACCCAGTACTTC.

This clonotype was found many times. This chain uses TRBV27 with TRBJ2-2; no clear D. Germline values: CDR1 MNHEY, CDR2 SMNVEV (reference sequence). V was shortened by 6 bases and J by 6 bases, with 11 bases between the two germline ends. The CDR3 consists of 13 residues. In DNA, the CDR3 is TGTGCCAGCAGCCGGGTACCCGCCGGGGAGCTGTTTTTT. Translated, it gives CASSRVPAGELFF.

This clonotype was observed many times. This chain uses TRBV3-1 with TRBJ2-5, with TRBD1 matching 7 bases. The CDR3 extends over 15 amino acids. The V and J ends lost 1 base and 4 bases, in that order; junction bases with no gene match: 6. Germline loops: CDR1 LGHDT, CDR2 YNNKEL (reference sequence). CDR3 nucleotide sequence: TGTGCCAGCAGCCAAGCCCCCTACAGGGGAGAGACCCAGTACTTC. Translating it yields CASSQAPYRGETQYF.

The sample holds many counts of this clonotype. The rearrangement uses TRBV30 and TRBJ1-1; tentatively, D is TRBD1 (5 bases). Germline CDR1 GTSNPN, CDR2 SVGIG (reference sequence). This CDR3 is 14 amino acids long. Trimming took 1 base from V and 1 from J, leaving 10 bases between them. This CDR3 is CAWSGGSTNTEAFF. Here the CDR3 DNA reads TGTGCCTGGAGTGGGGGCAGTACGAACACTGAAGCTTTCTTT.

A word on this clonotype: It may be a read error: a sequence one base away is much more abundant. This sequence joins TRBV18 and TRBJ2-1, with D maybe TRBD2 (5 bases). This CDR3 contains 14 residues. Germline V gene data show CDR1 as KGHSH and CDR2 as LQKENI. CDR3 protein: CASSTWTSLNDQFF. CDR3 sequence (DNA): TGTGCCAGCTCCACCTGGACTTCCCTCAATGACCAGTTCTTC.

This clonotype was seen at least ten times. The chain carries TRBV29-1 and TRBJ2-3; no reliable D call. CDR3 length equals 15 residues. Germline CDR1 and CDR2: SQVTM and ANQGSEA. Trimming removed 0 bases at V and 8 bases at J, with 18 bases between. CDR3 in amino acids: CSVEDPGRALGTQYF. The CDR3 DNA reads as TGCAGCGTTGAAGATCCGGGCCGGGCCTTGGGTACGCAGTATTTT.

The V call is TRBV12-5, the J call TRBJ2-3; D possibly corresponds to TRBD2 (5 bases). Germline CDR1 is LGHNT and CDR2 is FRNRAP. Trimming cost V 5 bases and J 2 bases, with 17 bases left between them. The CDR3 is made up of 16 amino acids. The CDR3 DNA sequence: TGTGCTAGTGGTCCCCCTGAGGGTTCTTTCACAGATACGCAGTATTTT. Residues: CASGPPEGSFTDTQYF.

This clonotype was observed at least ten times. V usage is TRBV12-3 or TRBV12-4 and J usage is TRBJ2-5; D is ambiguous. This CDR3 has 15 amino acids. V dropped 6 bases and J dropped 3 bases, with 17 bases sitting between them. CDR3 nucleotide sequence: TGTGCCAGCAGCCAAGATGGTCGACAAGAAGAGACCCAGTACTTC. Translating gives CASSQDGRQEETQYF.

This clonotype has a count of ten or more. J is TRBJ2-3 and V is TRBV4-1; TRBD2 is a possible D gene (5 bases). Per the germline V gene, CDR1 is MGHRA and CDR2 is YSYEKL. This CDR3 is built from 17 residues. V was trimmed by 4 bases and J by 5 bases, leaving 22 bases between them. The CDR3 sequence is CASSLRGPGQGGDTQYF. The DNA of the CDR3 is TGCGCCAGCAGCCTCCGTGGCCCGGGCCAAGGAGGAGATACGCAGTATTTT.

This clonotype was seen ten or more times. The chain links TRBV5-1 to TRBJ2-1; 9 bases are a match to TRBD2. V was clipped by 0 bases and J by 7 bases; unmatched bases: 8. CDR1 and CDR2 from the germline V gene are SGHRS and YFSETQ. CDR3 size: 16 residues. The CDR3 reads CASSLEGSGRRNEQFF. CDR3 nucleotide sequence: TGCGCCAGCAGCTTGGAGGGGAGCGGGAGGCGGAATGAGCAGTTCTTC.

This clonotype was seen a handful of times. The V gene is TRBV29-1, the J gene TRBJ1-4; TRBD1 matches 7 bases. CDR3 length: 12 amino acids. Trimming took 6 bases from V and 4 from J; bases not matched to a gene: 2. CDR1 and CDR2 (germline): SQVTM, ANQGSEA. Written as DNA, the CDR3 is TGCAGCGTCAGGGACAGTAATGAAAAACTGTTTTTT. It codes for CSVRDSNEKLFF.

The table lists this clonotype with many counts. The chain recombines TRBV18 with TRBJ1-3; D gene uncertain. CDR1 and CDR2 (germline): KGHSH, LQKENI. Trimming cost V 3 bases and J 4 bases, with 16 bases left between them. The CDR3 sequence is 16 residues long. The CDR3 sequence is CASSPTDRSGGNTIYF. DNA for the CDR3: TGTGCCAGCTCACCGACTGATCGATCGGGGGGAAACACCATATATTTT.

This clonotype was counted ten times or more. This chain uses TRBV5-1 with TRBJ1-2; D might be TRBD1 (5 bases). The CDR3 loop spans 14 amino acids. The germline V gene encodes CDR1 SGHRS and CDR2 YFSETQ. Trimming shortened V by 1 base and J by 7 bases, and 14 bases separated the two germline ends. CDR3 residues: CASSLTLSGGGYTF. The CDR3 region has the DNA TGCGCCAGCAGCTTGACGTTGTCCGGGGGTGGCTACACCTTC.

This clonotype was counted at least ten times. CDR3 DNA: TGTGCCAGCAGCGCTACTAGCGGGGCCAATGAGCAGTTCTTC. Translation gives CASSATSGANEQFF. This rearrangement joins TRBV5-5 to TRBJ2-1, with TRBD2 identical over 10 bases. The germline V gene encodes CDR1 SGHKS and CDR2 YYEKEE (reference sequence). The V segment lost 4 bases and the J segment 6 bases; nucleotides outside the gene matches: 4. CDR3 length equals 14 residues.

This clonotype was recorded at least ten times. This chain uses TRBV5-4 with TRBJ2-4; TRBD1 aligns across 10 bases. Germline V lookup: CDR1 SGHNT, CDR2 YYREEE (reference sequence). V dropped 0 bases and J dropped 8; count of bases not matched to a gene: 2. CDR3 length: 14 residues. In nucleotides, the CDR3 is TGTGCCAGCAGCTTGGAGACAGGGGGCCACATTCAGTACTTC. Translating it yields CASSLETGGHIQYF.